The source of this T cell receptor beta chain is a study of T cell clones after liver transplantation. Study background: TCRbeta sequencing after a pre-transplant mixed lymphocyte reaction identified graft-donor-reactive clones, later tracked in post-transplant blood.

The CDR3 totals 15 residues. V lost 4 bases and J lost 2, with 15 bases in between. CDR1 and CDR2 (germline): SQVTM, ANQGSEA. The assay was immunoSEQ multiplex PCR, and TCRdb's table has in-frame clones only and misses some. The repertoire holds roughly 100,000 clones, with around 84% as singletons. This TCR was recovered from a human patient who received a liver transplant. Some of the T cells might come from the graft donor. The sample here was CD4+ T cells from blood, taken around 50 months after liver transplant. This chain connects TRBV29-1 to TRBJ2-1; D ambiguous. CDR3 protein: CSVGVPPPPYNEQFF. The CDR3 nucleotides are TGCAGCGTTGGAGTCCCCCCCCCTCCCTACAATGAGCAGTTCTTC.